This is a list of T cell receptor beta chains from one sample in a study of cytomegalovirus exposure and HLA in healthy donors. Libraries were prepared by immunoSEQ multiplex PCR; TCRdb keeps only in-frame clonotypes and omits some of them. The sample includes 55,000 to 70,000 clones. Sequencing was carried out using PBMCs. The receptors shown here come from a female donor in good health and CMV-seropositive. The CDR3 runs from the conserved cysteine through the conserved F or W. D genes are given only for firm matches.

>.|TRBV5-1|TRBJ1-3
CASSLARDSGNTIYF
TGCGCCAGCAGCTTGGCCAGGGACTCTGGAAACACCATATATTTT
>TRBD1|TRBV28|TRBJ1-5
CASSSIVQGRNQPQHF
TGTGCCAGCAGTTCAATAGTACAGGGGAGGAATCAGCCCCAGCATTTT
>TRBD2|TRBV9|TRBJ2-7
CASSAGLAGEPGQDYEQYF
TGTGCCAGCAGCGCAGGACTAGCGGGAGAGCCGGGGCAGGATTACGAGCAGTACTTC
>.|TRBV2|TRBJ2-4
CATGSVGAKNIQYF
TGTGCCACCGGGTCAGTAGGTGCCAAAAACATTCAGTACTTC
>.|TRBV5-1|TRBJ1-2
CASSFQAHYGYTF
TGCGCCAGCAGCTTCCAGGCCCACTATGGCTACACCTTC
>.|TRBV7-9|TRBJ1-2
CASSSSPADYGYTF
TGTGCCAGCAGCTCCAGTCCTGCGGACTATGGCTACACCTTC
>TRBD1|TRBV7-3|TRBJ1-6
CASRSTGGWNSPLHF
TGTGCCAGCAGGAGTACAGGGGGCTGGAATTCACCCCTCCACTTT
>.|TRBV5-1|TRBJ1-4
CASSLQGEANEKLFF
TGCGCCAGCAGCTTACAGGGAGAGGCTAATGAAAAACTGTTTTTT
>.|TRBV29-1|TRBJ1-2
CSVEENYGYTF
TGCAGCGTAGAGGAAAACTATGGCTACACCTTC
>TRBD1|TRBV28|TRBJ1-5
CASSPMDGRQGVDQPQHF
TGTGCCAGCAGTCCTATGGATGGCCGGCAGGGGGTCGATCAGCCCCAGCATTTT
>TRBD2|TRBV28|TRBJ2-7
CASSTIRGLASVPPYEQYF
TGTGCCAGCAGTACCATACGGGGACTAGCGAGCGTTCCTCCCTACGAGCAGTACTTC
>TRBD1|TRBV6-5|TRBJ2-7
CASSRSTGAYEQYF
TGTGCCAGCAGCCGTTCGACAGGGGCCTACGAGCAGTACTTC
>.|TRBV28|TRBJ1-1
CASSINRHPVTEAFF
TGTGCCAGCAGTATCAACCGACACCCAGTCACTGAAGCCTTCTTT
>TRBD1|TRBV4-3|TRBJ2-7
CASSQDTGTGAYEQYF
TGCGCCAGCAGCCAAGATACCGGGACAGGGGCCTACGAGCAGTACTTC
>TRBD1|TRBV18|TRBJ1-4
CASAQAGTEINEKLFF
TGTGCCAGCGCTCAAGCCGGGACAGAGATTAATGAAAAACTGTTTTTT
>TRBD1|TRBV7-9|TRBJ2-5
CASSLTGTGDETQYF
TGTGCCAGCAGCCTCACCGGGACAGGGGACGAGACCCAGTACTTC
>.|TRBV7-2|TRBJ1-2
CASSLAGGDYGYTF
TGTGCCAGCAGCTTAGCAGGGGGGGACTATGGCTACACCTTC
>.|TRBV5-1|TRBJ2-1
CASSVTGLNEQFF
TGCGCCAGCAGCGTAACAGGGTTGAATGAGCAGTTCTTC
>.|TRBV2|TRBJ2-6
CASSVAGDLSGANVLTF
TGTGCCAGCAGTGTGGCAGGTGACCTATCTGGGGCCAACGTCCTGACTTTC
>TRBD1|TRBV11-2|TRBJ1-1
CASSFSPGGGNTEAFF
TGTGCCAGCAGCTTTAGCCCAGGGGGTGGGAACACTGAAGCTTTCTTT
>.|TRBV11-1|TRBJ1-1
CASSLERWNTEAFF
TGTGCCAGCAGCTTAGAGCGATGGAACACTGAAGCTTTCTTT
>TRBD2|TRBV10-1|TRBJ2-7
CASSESPARRGGNYEQYF
TGCGCCAGCAGTGAGTCACCCGCCCGGCGGGGAGGGAACTACGAGCAGTACTTC